This T cell receptor beta chain appears in the sequencing data of a study of cytomegalovirus exposure and HLA in healthy donors. Findings and caveats of the study: Per a prior analysis, the majority of TCR beta V segments were productive roughly 90% or roughly 30% of the time. Common viral pathogens seemed, in a later analysis, to connect with several of the most significant clusters.

V was clipped by 5 bases and J by 4 bases, with 17 bases between them. CDR3 size: 16 residues. The germline gives CDR1 SGHTA, CDR2 FQGTGA. Amplification used 60 Vbeta primers and 13 Jbeta primers. The protocol was immunoSEQ multiplex PCR, while the TCRdb copy is restricted to in-frame clones and leaves out a portion. This table holds fewer than 200,000 clones, about 9% found once. This clone was seen only a few times. Its antigen is undetermined. V and J are TRBV7-3 and TRBJ2-2; D is possibly TRBD2 (6 bases). This clonotype was sampled from a woman aged 25 to 45 in good health and CMV-seropositive. Sequencing was done on a sample of PBMCs. This CDR3 reads CASSTLGGMGTGELFF. The CDR3 DNA reads TGTGCCAGCAGCACCCTGGGGGGAATGGGCACCGGGGAGCTGTTTTTT.